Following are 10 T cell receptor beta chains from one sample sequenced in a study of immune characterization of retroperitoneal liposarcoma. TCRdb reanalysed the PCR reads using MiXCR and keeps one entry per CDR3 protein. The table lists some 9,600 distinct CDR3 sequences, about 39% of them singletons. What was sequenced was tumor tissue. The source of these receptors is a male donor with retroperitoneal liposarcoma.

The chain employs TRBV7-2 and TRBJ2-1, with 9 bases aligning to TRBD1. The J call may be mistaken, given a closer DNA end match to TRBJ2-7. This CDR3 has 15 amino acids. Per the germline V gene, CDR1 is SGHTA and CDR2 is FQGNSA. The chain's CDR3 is CASSADRGAYNEQYF. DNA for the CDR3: TGTGCCAGCAGCGCCGACAGGGGGGCCTACAATGAGCAGTACTTC.

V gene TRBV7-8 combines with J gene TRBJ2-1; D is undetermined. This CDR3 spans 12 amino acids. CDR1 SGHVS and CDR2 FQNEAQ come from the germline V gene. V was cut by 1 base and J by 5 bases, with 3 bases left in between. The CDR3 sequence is CASSLGDNEQFF. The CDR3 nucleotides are TGTGCCAGCAGCTTAGGGGACAATGAGCAGTTCTTC.

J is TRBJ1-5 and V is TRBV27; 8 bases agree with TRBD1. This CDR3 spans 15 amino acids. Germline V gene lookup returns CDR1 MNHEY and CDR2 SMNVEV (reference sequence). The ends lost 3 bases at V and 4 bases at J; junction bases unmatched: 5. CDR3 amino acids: CASSLGQGANQPQHF. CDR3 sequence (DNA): TGTGCCAGCAGTTTGGGTCAGGGGGCAAATCAGCCCCAGCATTTT.

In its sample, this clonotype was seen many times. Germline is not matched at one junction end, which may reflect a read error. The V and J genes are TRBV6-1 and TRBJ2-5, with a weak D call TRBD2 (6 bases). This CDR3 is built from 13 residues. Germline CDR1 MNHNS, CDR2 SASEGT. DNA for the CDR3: TGTGCCAGCAGTGAAGGTGGCACTAGCTCGATTGACTTC. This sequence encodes CASSEGGTSSIDF.

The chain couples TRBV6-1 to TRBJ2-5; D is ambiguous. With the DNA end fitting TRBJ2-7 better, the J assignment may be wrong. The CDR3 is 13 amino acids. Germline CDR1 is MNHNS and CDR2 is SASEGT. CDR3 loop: CASTMTGPYEQYF. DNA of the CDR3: TGTGCCAGCACTATGACTGGGCCCTACGAGCAGTACTTC.

The DNA for the CDR3 is TGTGCCAGCAGCTTGACTAGCGGGTCTAGCGAGACCCAGTACTTC. It encodes CASSLTSGSSETQYF. J is TRBJ2-5 and V is TRBV7-2; TRBD2 matches 10 bases. Trimming cost V 3 bases and J 5 bases; bases outside gene matches: 6. CDR3 size: 15 residues. Germline CDR1 is SGHTA and CDR2 is FQGNSA. Complete variable domain (other parts from reference TRBV7-2 and TRBJ2-5): GAGVSQSPSNKVTEKGKDVELRCDPISGHTALYWYRQSLGQGLEFLIYFQGNSAPDKSGLPSDRFSAERTGGSVSTLTIQRTQQEDSAVYLCASSLTSGSSETQYFGPGTRLLVL.

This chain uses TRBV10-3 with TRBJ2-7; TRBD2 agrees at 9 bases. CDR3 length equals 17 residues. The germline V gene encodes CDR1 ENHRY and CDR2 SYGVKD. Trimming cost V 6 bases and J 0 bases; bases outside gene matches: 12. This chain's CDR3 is CAISEPPSGTSSYEQYF. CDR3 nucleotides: TGTGCCATCAGCGAACCACCTAGCGGGACCAGCTCCTACGAGCAGTACTTC.

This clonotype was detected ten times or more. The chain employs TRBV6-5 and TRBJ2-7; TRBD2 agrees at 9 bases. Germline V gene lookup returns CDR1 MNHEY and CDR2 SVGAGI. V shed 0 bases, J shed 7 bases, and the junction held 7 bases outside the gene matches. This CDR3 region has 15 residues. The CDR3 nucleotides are TGTGCCAGCAGTTACTCCGGCGGGAGGGCGGGGGAGCAGTACTTC. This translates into CASSYSGGRAGEQYF.

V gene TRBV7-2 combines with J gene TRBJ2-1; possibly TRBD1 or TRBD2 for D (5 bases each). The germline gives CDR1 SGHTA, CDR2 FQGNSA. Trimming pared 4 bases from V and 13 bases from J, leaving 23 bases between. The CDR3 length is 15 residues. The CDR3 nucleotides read TGTGCCAGCAGCTCGGGGAGTAACTCCTATGGGACCCAGTTCTTC. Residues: CASSSGSNSYGTQFF.

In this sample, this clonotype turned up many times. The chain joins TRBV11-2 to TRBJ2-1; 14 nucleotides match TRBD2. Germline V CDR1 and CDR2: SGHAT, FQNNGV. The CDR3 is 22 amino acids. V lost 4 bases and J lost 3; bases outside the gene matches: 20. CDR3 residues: CASSSPSIRTSGRTANYNEQFF. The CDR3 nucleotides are TGTGCCAGCAGCTCCCCCAGTATTCGGACTAGCGGGAGGACCGCCAACTACAATGAGCAGTTCTTC.